These 16 T cell receptor beta chains share one sample of origin, sequenced in a study of CD4 T cells in relation to SARS-CoV-2 and coronaviruses. The data were produced by immunoSEQ multiplex PCR, yet TCRdb's version contains in-frame clones alone and is incomplete. The data hold about 36,000 clones, with roughly 80% observed a single time. Their specific antigens are unknown. Sequenced material: naive CD4+ T cells from PBMCs, cultured in vitro. Subset specified: naive CD4+ T cells isolated by negative enrichment. The receptor set was obtained from an adult with COVID-19.

The rearrangement joins TRBV6-1 to TRBJ2-5; 10 bases match TRBD2. The CDR3 runs to 15 residues. The V gene's germline CDR1 is MNHNS and CDR2 SASEGT. Trimming cost V 2 bases and J 6 bases; bases outside gene matches: 6. CDR3 nucleotide sequence: TGTGCCAGCAGTGAAAGTGCTAGCGGGAGCCAGACCCAGTACTTC. Protein: CASSESASGSQTQYF.

The chain joins TRBV7-9 to TRBJ2-1, with D unclear. With 1 base removed from V and 9 bases from J, the gap between germline ends came to 10 bases. CDR1 SEHNR and CDR2 FQNEAQ come from the germline V gene (reference sequence). The CDR3 loop spans 13 amino acids. CDR3 region: CASSLVAVTEQFF. CDR3 nucleotide sequence: TGTGCCAGCAGCTTAGTCGCGGTTACTGAGCAGTTCTTC. The whole variable domain, remainder taken from reference TRBV7-9 and TRBJ2-1, is DTGVSQNPRHKITKRGQNVTFRCDPISEHNRLYWYRQTLGQGPEFLTYFQNEAQLEKSRLLSDRFSAERPKGSFSTLEIQRTEQGDSAMYLCASSLVAVTEQFFGPGTRLTVL.

The V call is TRBV5-1, the J call TRBJ2-5; D possibly corresponds to TRBD1 (6 bases). V lost 7 bases and J 7 bases, leaving 14 bases between the germline ends. Per the germline V gene, CDR1 is SGHRS and CDR2 is YFSETQ. The CDR3 is 12 amino acids. The CDR3 reads CASAGQSGTQYF. In DNA, the CDR3 is TGCGCCAGCGCCGGACAGAGCGGGACCCAGTACTTC.

This clone was detected once. V is TRBV5-8 and J is TRBJ2-3, with a possible D match to TRBD2 (5 bases). V was clipped by 4 bases and J by 2 bases, with 20 bases between them. CDR1 is SGHTS, CDR2 YDEGEE, per germline. This CDR3 contains 17 residues. Here the CDR3 DNA reads TGTGCCAGCAGCAGAGGGCAGTTTTTTGATTTCACAGATACGCAGTATTTT. It specifies CASSRGQFFDFTDTQYF.

This sequence joins TRBV5-6 and TRBJ1-4; no clear D gene. V gave up 2 bases and J gave up 5 bases, with 13 bases separating them. CDR1 and CDR2 from the germline V gene are SGHDT and YYEEEE. The CDR3 loop spans 15 amino acids. This CDR3 is CASSFRRRRNEKLFF. In DNA, the CDR3 is TGTGCCAGCAGCTTCCGACGGAGGAGGAATGAAAAACTGTTTTTT.

V and J are TRBV6-6 and TRBJ1-1; TRBD1 matches at 8 bases. CDR1 and CDR2 from the germline V gene are MNHNY and SVGAGI (reference sequence). The junction had 6 bases not matched to a gene; V was cut back by 5 bases and J by 4 bases. The length of the CDR3 is 14 residues. The CDR3 DNA reads as TGTGCCAGCAGTCTGACAGGGGCGGTCACTGAAGCTTTCTTT. It specifies CASSLTGAVTEAFF.

The V call is TRBV18, the J call TRBJ1-1; D is undetermined. The CDR3 consists of 15 residues. Germline CDR1 and CDR2: KGHSH and LQKENI. Trimming cost V 4 bases and J 0 bases, with 12 bases left between them. This CDR3 reads CASSRQSGLNTEAFF. For the CDR3, the DNA is TGTGCCAGCTCACGCCAGTCAGGACTGAACACTGAAGCTTTCTTT. Full variable domain (missing parts from reference TRBV18 and TRBJ1-1): NAGVMQNPRHLVRRRGQEARLRCSPMKGHSHVYWYRQLPEEGLKFMVYLQKENIIDESGMPKERFSAEFPKEGPSILRIQQVVRGDSAAYFCASSRQSGLNTEAFFGQGTRLTVV.

The rearrangement uses TRBV6-5 and TRBJ2-1; D unresolved. Germline V gene sequence: CDR1 MNHEY, CDR2 SVGAGI. Trimming removed 2 bases from V and 7 bases from J, with 18 bases in between. There are 16 residues in the CDR3. Written as DNA, the CDR3 is TGTGCCAGCAGTTACCAAGGGTGGGCTGGCCTGAATGAGCAGTTCTTC. As protein: CASSYQGWAGLNEQFF.

This sequence joins TRBV3-1 (or the pseudogene TRBV3-2) and TRBJ1-1; the D is unclear. Germline CDR1 and CDR2: LGHDT and YNNKEL (reference sequence). This CDR3 has 12 residues. Trimming took off 2 bases at V and 5 bases at J, with 6 bases between the two ends. CDR3 in DNA: TGTGCCAGCAGCCAACGGGAGACTGAAGCTTTCTTT. This codes for CASSQRETEAFF.

This clone was seen only a few times. V and J are TRBV14 and TRBJ1-4; D is unclear. The CDR3 length is 15 residues. Per germline, CDR1 SGHDN and CDR2 FVKESK. V was cut by 3 bases and J by 6 bases, with 14 bases left in between. CDR3 sequence reads: CASSHREYSYEKLFF. CDR3 in DNA: TGTGCCAGCAGCCATCGCGAGTACAGCTATGAAAAACTGTTTTTT.

The chain recombines TRBV28 with TRBJ1-3; the D gene is possibly TRBD1 (6 bases). The CDR3 has 20 residues. CDR1 MDHEN and CDR2 SYDVKM come from the germline V gene. V was cut by 7 bases and J by 2 bases, with 30 bases left in between. The CDR3 DNA reads TGTGCCAGCAATCTTCCGACAGGCGTAAACCGGGGGACGGCTGGAAACACCATATATTTT. Its protein product is CASNLPTGVNRGTAGNTIYF.

The V gene is TRBV28, the J gene TRBJ2-7; 7 bases agree with TRBD1. V lost 7 bases to trimming and J lost 4 bases; unmatched junction nucleotides: 10. This CDR3 region has 14 residues. Germline V CDR1 and CDR2: MDHEN, SYDVKM. As DNA, the CDR3 is TGTGCCAGCAAACTCGGACAGGCCATTTACGAGCAGTACTTC. This encodes CASKLGQAIYEQYF.

The V call is TRBV7-3, the J call TRBJ2-5; weak D call: TRBD2 (6 bases). The V and J ends lost 5 bases and 4 bases respectively, with 11 bases between them. The CDR3 extends over 13 amino acids. CDR1 SGHTA and CDR2 FQGTGA come from the germline V gene. Here the CDR3 reads CASSKTRRETQYF. The CDR3 DNA reads as TGTGCCAGCAGCAAGACTAGGCGAGAGACCCAGTACTTC.

V and J are TRBV6-2 or TRBV6-3 and TRBJ1-4, with 7 bases that match TRBD1. This CDR3 has 13 residues. V shed 6 bases and J 7 bases; nucleotides not matched to a gene: 5. Germline CDR1 and CDR2: MNHEY and SVGEGT. The CDR3 reads CASSNRGPEKLFF. The CDR3 coding sequence is TGTGCCAGCAGCAACAGGGGACCTGAAAAACTGTTTTTT.

The CDR3 coding sequence is TGTGCCAGCAGCAAAGGCAGGACGAACACTGAAGCTTTCTTT. Translation: CASSKGRTNTEAFF. The rearrangement uses TRBV21-1 and TRBJ1-1. TRBV21-1 represents a pseudogene. This CDR3 is 14 amino acids long.

This clone was counted only a few times. This chain joins TRBV28 and TRBJ1-5; tentatively, D is TRBD1 (5 bases). The ends were cut back, 3 bases at V and 2 bases at J, with 11 bases in the middle. The V gene's germline CDR1 is MDHEN and CDR2 SYDVKM. The CDR3 runs to 15 residues. The CDR3: CASSFRGLGNQPQHF. As DNA, the CDR3 is TGTGCCAGCAGTTTTAGGGGTTTGGGCAATCAGCCCCAGCATTTT.